This paragraph reports one T cell receptor (beta chain). The antigen is undetermined. This sample was taken from a study of neoadjuvant nivolumab and ipilimumab in lung cancer. General study findings and limits: TCR richness and clonality were higher in tumors than adjacent uninvolved lung.

Here immunoSEQ multiplex PCR was the method, and the copy in TCRdb shows in-frame clones only, minus some. The sample holds about 3,100 clones, about 91% seen once. V lost 1 base and J lost 0, with 10 bases in between. This CDR3 has 15 residues. Germline CDR1 and CDR2: SGHTA and FQGTGA. The chain employs TRBV7-3 and TRBJ2-7; the D gene is possibly TRBD2 (5 bases). This sequence was found in an adult with non-small cell lung cancer. The sequences come from tumor tissue, collected after neoadjuvant nivolumab, alone or with ipilimumab, at or shortly before surgery. CDR3 coding DNA: TGTGCCAGCAGCTTAATTTCGGGGAGCTCCTACGAGCAGTACTTC. Its translation is CASSLISGSSYEQYF.